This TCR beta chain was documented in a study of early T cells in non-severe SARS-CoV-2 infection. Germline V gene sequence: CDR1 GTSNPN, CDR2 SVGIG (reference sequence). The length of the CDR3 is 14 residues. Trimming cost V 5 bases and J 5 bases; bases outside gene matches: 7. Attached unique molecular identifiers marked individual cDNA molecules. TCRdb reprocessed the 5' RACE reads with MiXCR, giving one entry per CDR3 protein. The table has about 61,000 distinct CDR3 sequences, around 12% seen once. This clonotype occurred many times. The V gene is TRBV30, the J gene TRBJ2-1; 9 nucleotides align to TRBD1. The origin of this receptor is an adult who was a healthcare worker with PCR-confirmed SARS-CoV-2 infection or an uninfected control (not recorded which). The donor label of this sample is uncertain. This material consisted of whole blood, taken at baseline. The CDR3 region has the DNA TGTGCCTGGTATACCGGGACAGGGAACAATGAGCAGTTCTTC. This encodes CAWYTGTGNNEQFF.